This passage covers 29 T cell receptor beta chains from one sample sequenced in a study of blood T cell repertoires in COVID-19. Measured with immunoSEQ multiplex PCR; TCRdb has only the in-frame clones, and not every one. The sample holds about 190,000 clones; 70% to 85% are singletons and the top ten take under 5.5%. Sequenced sample: peripheral blood. These receptor sequences come from a woman under 40 with acute or convalescent COVID-19.

The chain uses TRBV28 and TRBJ1-2, with unresolved D. The V end lost 4 bases, the J end lost 3 bases, and 12 bases lay between the germline ends. The CDR3 sequence is 14 residues long. CDR1 and CDR2 from the germline V gene are MDHEN and SYDVKM. The CDR3 sequence: CASSSLLVHYGYTF. CDR3 DNA sequence: TGTGCCAGCAGTTCTTTGTTAGTACACTATGGCTACACCTTC.

The rearrangement uses TRBV6-2 or TRBV6-3 and TRBJ1-1; TRBD1 matches 7 bases. Trimming at V came to 2 bases and at J to 2 bases, leaving 5 bases not matched to a gene. The V gene's germline CDR1 is MNHEY and CDR2 SVGEGT. The CDR3 runs 15 residues. Here the CDR3 reads CASSYRGRKNTEAFF. CDR3 sequence (DNA): TGTGCCAGCAGTTACAGGGGGCGAAAAAACACTGAAGCTTTCTTT.

The genes are TRBV6-5 and TRBJ2-7; TRBD2 might be the D (6 bases). Germline CDR1 is MNHEY and CDR2 is SVGAGI. CDR3 length: 16 residues. V was cut by 3 bases and J by 0 bases, with 15 bases left in between. CDR3 DNA sequence: TGTGCCAGCAGTTATTCACCGGGACTTCACTCCTACGAGCAGTACTTC. Protein sequence: CASSYSPGLHSYEQYF.

This clone is a singleton in its sample. This chain connects TRBV27 to TRBJ2-4; 8 positions match TRBD2. This CDR3 is built from 18 residues. The junction had 15 bases not matched to a gene; V was cut back by 5 bases and J by 3 bases. The germline V gene has CDR1 MNHEY and CDR2 SMNVEV (reference sequence). The DNA of the CDR3 is TGTGCCAGCAGTGCCCTAACGGGAGGGCCAGTTGACAAAAACATTCAGTACTTC. It is translated as CASSALTGGPVDKNIQYF.

The rearrangement links TRBV28 to TRBJ2-1; perhaps TRBD2 as D (6 bases). The germline V and J ends were trimmed by 4 bases and 3 bases, with 22 bases remaining between them. The CDR3 is 18 residues long. The V gene's germline CDR1 is MDHEN and CDR2 SYDVKM. The CDR3 protein is CASSYPGRVAEFYNEQFF. The CDR3 nucleotides read TGTGCCAGCAGTTACCCCGGACGGGTAGCGGAATTCTACAATGAGCAGTTCTTC.

The rearrangement joins TRBV12-3 or TRBV12-4 to TRBJ1-4; no clear D. Trimming shortened V by 7 bases and J by 7 bases, and 7 bases separated the two germline ends. This CDR3 is 11 amino acids long. CDR3 sequence (DNA): TGTGCCAGCACCCCGGGTGAAAAACTGTTTTTT. Translating it yields CASTPGEKLFF.

Worth noting for this clone: Other DNA sequences within the sample encode an identical CDR3. The rearrangement joins TRBV10-3 to TRBJ1-1; 7 bases align to TRBD1. CDR1 and CDR2 (germline): ENHRY, SYGVKD. The CDR3 runs 17 residues. Trimming took 6 bases from V and 3 from J; bases not matched to a gene: 16. CDR3 amino acids: CAIRPDRLRDGDTEAFF. CDR3 DNA sequence: TGTGCCATCAGACCGGACAGGTTGAGGGACGGGGACACTGAAGCTTTCTTT.

The rearrangement uses TRBV5-1 and TRBJ1-1, with D perhaps matching TRBD1 (5 bases). Trimming took off 0 bases at V and 5 bases at J, with 17 bases between the two ends. The CDR3 covers 16 residues. Germline V gives CDR1 SGHRS, CDR2 YFSETQ. The CDR3 reads CASSLGLGGVQTEAFF. As DNA, the CDR3 is TGCGCCAGCAGCTTGGGGCTAGGAGGGGTGCAAACTGAAGCTTTCTTT.

The chain carries TRBV7-9 and TRBJ1-3; TRBD1 agrees at 12 bases. Germline V CDR1 and CDR2: SEHNR, FQNEAQ (reference sequence). The junction had 12 bases not matched to a gene; V was cut back by 8 bases and J by 4 bases. This CDR3 is 17 amino acids long. This CDR3 is CASSAGTGGVSGNTIYF. CDR3 coding DNA: TGTGCCAGCTCGGCCGGGACAGGGGGCGTAAGCGGAAACACCATATATTTT.

The chain has TRBV30 and TRBJ1-2, with TRBD1 as a possible D gene (6 bases). Deletions cut 4 bases from V and 3 bases from J, with 18 bases between. In germline, CDR1 is GTSNPN, CDR2 SVGIG (reference sequence). The CDR3 sequence is 15 residues long. The CDR3 spells CAWTLLGRGDYGYTF. The CDR3 DNA is TGTGCCTGGACGTTATTGGGCAGGGGAGACTATGGCTACACCTTC.

This clone was seen at least ten times. The V gene is TRBV5-6, the J gene TRBJ1-1; a weak D match, TRBD1 (6 bases). The CDR3 sequence is 19 residues long. The V and J ends lost 2 bases and 1 base respectively, with 24 bases between them. Germline CDR1 is SGHDT and CDR2 is YYEEEE. The CDR3 DNA sequence: TGTGCCAGCAGCTTAGCGGTGGGAAGGGGGAGACGGGGGAACACTGAAGCTTTCTTT. It is translated as CASSLAVGRGRRGNTEAFF.

The chain links TRBV29-1 to TRBJ2-7; 7 nucleotides line up with TRBD1. From germline, CDR1 is SQVTM and CDR2 ANQGSEA. The CDR3 is made up of 14 amino acids. Trimming removed 7 bases from V and 3 bases from J; junction bases left unmatched: 12. CDR3 sequence reads: CSAKQGLGYYEQYF. CDR3 coding DNA: TGCAGCGCCAAACAGGGGCTGGGTTACTACGAGCAGTACTTC.

The chain couples TRBV7-9 to TRBJ2-7; 8 bases are a match to TRBD1. The CDR3 contains 16 residues. Germline CDR1 and CDR2: SEHNR and FQNEAQ (reference sequence). The trim removed 5 bases at V and 9 bases at J, leaving 18 bases unmatched. CDR3 bases: TGTGCCAGCAGCGTTACCGTGCTGACAGGGGATGGGGGGCAGTACTTC. Its translation: CASSVTVLTGDGGQYF.

The V call is TRBV5-1, the J call TRBJ1-1; D might be TRBD1 (5 bases). The CDR3 covers 15 residues. The V and J ends lost 4 bases and 0 bases respectively, with 13 bases between them. Germline values: CDR1 SGHRS, CDR2 YFSETQ. As DNA, the CDR3 is TGCGCCAGCAGCCAGGAACAGGTAATGAACACTGAAGCTTTCTTT. This encodes CASSQEQVMNTEAFF.

The chain has TRBV18 and TRBJ1-6; D is uncertain. V shed 3 bases and J shed 7 bases, with 10 bases lying between them. Germline V gene data show CDR1 as KGHSH and CDR2 as LQKENI. The CDR3 totals 14 residues. Here the CDR3 reads CASSPERRNSPLHF. In nucleotides, the CDR3 is TGTGCCAGCTCACCCGAAAGGAGGAATTCACCCCTCCACTTT.

The CDR3 DNA sequence: TGTGCCAGCAGCTTCGGGACTGCTTACAATGAGCAGTTCTTC. Residues: CASSFGTAYNEQFF. The chain links TRBV27 to TRBJ2-1, with a tentative D call TRBD2 (6 bases). The V gene's germline CDR1 is MNHEY and CDR2 SMNVEV (reference sequence). This CDR3 is 14 amino acids long. The V end was cut by 6 bases, the J end by 4 bases, with 13 bases between.

The genes are TRBV5-1 and TRBJ2-5; TRBD1 aligns across 7 bases. This CDR3 region has 15 residues. With V trimmed by 0 bases and J by 5 bases, 7 bases remained unmatched. Germline values: CDR1 SGHRS, CDR2 YFSETQ. The CDR3 region has the DNA TGCGCCAGCAGCTTGGTTGGCACAGGGGCTGAGACCCAGTACTTC. Amino acid sequence: CASSLVGTGAETQYF.

The CDR3 here is CSVRKSGSRTDTQYF. In nucleotides, the CDR3 is TGCAGCGTTAGGAAAAGCGGGAGTAGGACAGATACGCAGTATTTT. The V and J genes are TRBV29-1 and TRBJ2-3, with TRBD2 identical over 8 bases. This CDR3 spans 15 amino acids. Germline CDR1 is SQVTM and CDR2 is ANQGSEA. V trimming: 5 bases; J trimming: 3 bases; junction bases outside the gene matches: 10.

This chain uses TRBV29-1 with TRBJ2-1; 10 bases align to TRBD1. With 7 bases clipped from V and 7 bases from J, the junction kept 7 bases outside the gene matches. The CDR3 loop spans 13 amino acids. CDR1 is SQVTM, CDR2 ANQGSEA, per germline. This CDR3 reads CSDGQGVYNEQFF. Here the CDR3 DNA reads TGCAGCGATGGACAGGGGGTATATAATGAGCAGTTCTTC.

This sequence joins TRBV5-1 and TRBJ2-1; D is possibly TRBD1 (5 bases). CDR3 length: 13 amino acids. Trimming removed 0 bases at V and 9 bases at J, with 10 bases between. Germline V gene sequence: CDR1 SGHRS, CDR2 YFSETQ. The CDR3 region is CASSLVVGAEQFF. The DNA of the CDR3 is TGCGCCAGCAGCTTGGTAGTAGGGGCTGAGCAGTTCTTC.

V usage is TRBV20-1 and J usage is TRBJ2-3; 11 nucleotides agree with TRBD1. This CDR3 spans 17 amino acids. V lost 3 bases, J lost 3 bases, and 11 bases stayed unmatched. Germline loops: CDR1 DFQATT, CDR2 SNEGSKA (reference sequence). The CDR3 loop is CSASIETGTGGTDTQYF. The CDR3 DNA sequence: TGCAGTGCTAGTATTGAGACCGGGACAGGGGGTACAGATACGCAGTATTTT.

The V call is TRBV7-6, the J call TRBJ1-6; 8 nucleotides align to TRBD1. V lost 5 bases and J lost 9; bases outside the gene matches: 9. Germline V gene lookup returns CDR1 SGHVS and CDR2 FNYEAQ. This CDR3 is 15 amino acids long. The CDR3: CASSPTGEYGSPLHF. In DNA, the CDR3 is TGTGCCAGCAGCCCGACAGGGGAATACGGTTCACCCCTCCACTTT.

This CDR3 is CASSDRASNQPQHF. The CDR3 DNA is TGTGCCAGCAGTGACAGGGCCAGCAATCAGCCCCAGCATTTT. The chain couples TRBV2 to TRBJ1-5; D might be TRBD1 (5 bases). Germline lookup yields CDR1 SNHLY and CDR2 FYNNEI. The length of the CDR3 is 14 residues. The V and J ends lost 3 bases and 1 base respectively, with 7 bases between them.

The V call is TRBV6-2 or TRBV6-3, the J call TRBJ1-1; TRBD1 might be the D (5 bases). V dropped 2 bases and J dropped 5 bases, with 18 bases sitting between them. CDR1 MNHEY and CDR2 SVGEGT come from the germline V gene. This CDR3 region has 16 residues. DNA of the CDR3: TGTGCCAGCAGTTACACCCCGGGACGGAGGGGAACTGAAGCTTTCTTT. The encoded protein is CASSYTPGRRGTEAFF.

The rearrangement uses TRBV27 and TRBJ1-2; weak D call: TRBD1 (5 bases). CDR3 length: 15 residues. Trimming removed 3 bases at V and 1 base at J, with 12 bases between. Germline values: CDR1 MNHEY, CDR2 SMNVEV (reference sequence). The CDR3 is CASSFSGTLNYGYTF. The CDR3 coding sequence is TGTGCCAGCAGTTTCTCAGGGACTCTTAACTATGGCTACACCTTC.

The table lists this clone with a few counts. The chain recombines TRBV28 with TRBJ1-4; the D gene is possibly TRBD1 (6 bases). Trimming removed 4 bases from V and 5 bases from J, with 14 bases in between. Germline-derived CDR1 and CDR2 are MDHEN and SYDVKM. This CDR3 spans 15 amino acids. Here the CDR3 DNA reads TGTGCCAGCAGTTCAATGGAGGGGGGGAATGAAAAACTGTTTTTT. It specifies CASSSMEGGNEKLFF.

This sequence joins TRBV9 and TRBJ2-3; TRBD2 matches at 12 bases. There are 16 residues in the CDR3. Per the germline V gene, CDR1 is SGDLS and CDR2 is YYNGEE. V shed 4 bases, J shed 4 bases, and the junction held 7 bases outside the gene matches. The CDR3 nucleotides are TGTGCCAGCAGCCAACAACTAGCGGGGGGAGCAGATACGCAGTATTTT. Protein sequence: CASSQQLAGGADTQYF.

This clone has only a few counts. The chain combines TRBV7-2 with TRBJ2-5; no firm D call. V dropped 0 bases and J dropped 5 bases, with 7 bases sitting between them. CDR1 is SGHTA and CDR2 is FQGNSA in the germline V gene. The CDR3 has 13 residues. The CDR3, as DNA: TGTGCCAGCAGCTTAGCGGGCCGGGAGACCCAGTACTTC. The encoded protein is CASSLAGRETQYF.

V is TRBV5-6 and J is TRBJ1-3, with D perhaps matching TRBD1 (6 bases). CDR3 length: 15 amino acids. V was pared by 1 base and J by 4 bases, with 12 bases between. CDR1 is SGHDT and CDR2 is YYEEEE in the germline V gene. The CDR3 sequence is CASSLKGGSGNTIYF. In DNA, the CDR3 is TGTGCCAGCAGCTTGAAAGGGGGATCAGGAAACACCATATATTTT.